The present T cell receptor beta chain was sequenced within a study of cytomegalovirus exposure and HLA in healthy donors. Findings and caveats of the study: Immune exposure was documented only through CMV serostatus. In a later analysis, the majority of CMV-associated beta chains seemingly showed HLA restriction.

The PCR made use of 60 Vbeta and 13 Jbeta primers. The authors' processing: Among the unique TCR beta chains that a later analysis counted, about 79 million in all, some 10 million were shared. Repertoires were generated with immunoSEQ multiplex PCR, while TCRdb's copy carries only in-frame clones and drops some. V and J calls and clone size are as listed in that table; D and trimming were resolved from the DNA. The data show 120,000 or so clones, with around 80% seen just once and 2.1% held by the top ten. This clone was seen just once. The antigen is unknown. Different DNA sequences within this sample yield the same CDR3. CDR1 SGHNT and CDR2 YYREEE come from the germline V gene (reference sequence). There are 15 residues in the CDR3. Germline trimming cut 4 bases from V and 5 bases from J; bases unmatched to any gene: 4.

This chain uses TRBV5-4 with TRBJ2-2; 11 nucleotides match TRBD1. The clonotype originates from a young man in good health and CMV-seronegative. The specimen was PBMCs. Here the CDR3 reads CASSLDRGRTGELFF. DNA of the CDR3: TGTGCCAGCAGCCTGGACAGGGGGCGAACCGGGGAGCTGTTTTTT.